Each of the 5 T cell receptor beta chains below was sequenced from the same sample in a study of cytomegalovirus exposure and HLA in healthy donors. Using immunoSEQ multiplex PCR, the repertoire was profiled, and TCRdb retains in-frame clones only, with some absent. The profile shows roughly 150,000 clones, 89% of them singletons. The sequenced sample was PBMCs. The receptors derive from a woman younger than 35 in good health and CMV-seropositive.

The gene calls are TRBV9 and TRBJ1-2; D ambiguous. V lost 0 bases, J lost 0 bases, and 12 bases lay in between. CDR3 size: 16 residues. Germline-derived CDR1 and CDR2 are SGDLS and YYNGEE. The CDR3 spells CASSVAGGSTNYGYTF. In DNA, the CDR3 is TGTGCCAGCAGCGTAGCTGGAGGGAGTACTAACTATGGCTACACCTTC.

The DNA for the CDR3 is TGTGCCAGCAGCTTAGTCCCTCCCAGGCCCTATGGCTACACCTTC. It is translated as CASSLVPPRPYGYTF. The genes are TRBV7-9 and TRBJ1-2; no firm D call. Germline CDR1 reads SEHNR; CDR2 reads FQNEAQ (reference sequence). Trimming stripped 1 base from V and 4 bases from J, with 13 bases between. The CDR3 runs 15 residues. The whole variable domain, remainder taken from reference TRBV7-9 and TRBJ1-2, is DTGVSQNPRHKITKRGQNVTFRCDPISEHNRLYWYRQTLGQGPEFLTYFQNEAQLEKSRLLSDRFSAERPKGSFSTLEIQRTEQGDSAMYLCASSLVPPRPYGYTFGSGTRLTVV.

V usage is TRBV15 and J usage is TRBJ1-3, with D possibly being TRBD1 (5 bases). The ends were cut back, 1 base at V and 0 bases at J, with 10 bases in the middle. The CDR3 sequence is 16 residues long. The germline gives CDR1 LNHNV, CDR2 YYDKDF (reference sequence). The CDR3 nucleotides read TGTGCCACCAGCAGAGTAGCAGGGCACTCTGGAAACACCATATATTTT. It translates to CATSRVAGHSGNTIYF.

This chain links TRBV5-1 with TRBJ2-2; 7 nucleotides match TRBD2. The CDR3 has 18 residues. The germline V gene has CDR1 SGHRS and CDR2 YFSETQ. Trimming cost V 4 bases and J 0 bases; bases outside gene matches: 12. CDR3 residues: CASSGGGWGTANTGELFF. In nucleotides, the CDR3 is TGCGCCAGCAGCGGCGGGGGTTGGGGGACCGCGAACACCGGGGAGCTGTTTTTT.

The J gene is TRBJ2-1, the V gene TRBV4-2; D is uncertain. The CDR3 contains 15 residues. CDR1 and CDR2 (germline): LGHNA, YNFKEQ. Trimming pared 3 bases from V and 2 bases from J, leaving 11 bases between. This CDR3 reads CASSQLELTYNEQFF. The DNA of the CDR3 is TGTGCCAGCAGCCAGCTGGAGCTAACCTACAATGAGCAGTTCTTC.